This T cell receptor beta chain originates from a study of shared clonotypes between healthy human individuals. For each subset, genomic DNA was distributed in equal portions over several immunoSEQ plates. The assay was immunoSEQ multiplex PCR, and TCRdb's table has in-frame clones only and misses some. The sample yields about 500,000 clones, around 77% seen once. Germline CDR1 and CDR2: SNHLY and FYNNEI. The CDR3 is 15 amino acids. The chain couples TRBV2 to TRBJ2-7; 11 bases line up with TRBD2. The DNA end favors TRBJ2-5, so the J call may be wrong. This clonotype was obtained from a woman aged 40 to 49 in good health. Some clones in this sample may be carry-over from other donors' samples. Sequencing was performed on PBMCs. CDR3 sequence: CASTPGLADQETQYF. CDR3 nucleotides: TGTGCCAGCACCCCGGGACTAGCGGACCAAGAGACCCAGTACTTC.